The rows below give T cell receptor beta chains drawn from one sample of a study of Ad26.COV2.S vaccination and SARS-CoV-2 variants. Sequencing was performed with immunoSEQ multiplex PCR; in TCRdb, only in-frame clones are kept and a portion is missing. The sample lists some 300,000 clones, roughly 80% seen once, with 2% to 2.5% in the top ten. The specimen comprised peripheral blood, sampled in a trial of Ad26.COV2.S vaccine versus placebo. These receptors all stem from a person between 18 and 59 years old who received the Ad26.COV2.S COVID-19 vaccine or a placebo. The CDR3 runs from the conserved cysteine through the conserved F or W. A D gene is named only where the DNA matches it firmly. Clone size is stated in some rows and not others, as once, few, many or a class when expanded.

clone_size,v_call,d_call,j_call,cdr3_aa,cdr3_nt
.,TRBV28,.,TRBJ1-6,CASCLSLDNSPLHF,TGTGCCAGCTGCCTCAGCCTTGATAATTCACCCCTCCACTTT
.,TRBV19,.,TRBJ2-2,CASSVDRTNTGELFF,TGTGCCAGTAGTGTCGACAGGACGAACACCGGGGAGCTGTTTTTT
.,TRBV6-5,.,TRBJ2-7,CASSAGSESYEQYF,TGTGCCAGCAGCGCCGGGTCTGAGTCCTACGAGCAGTACTTC
once,TRBV19,TRBD1,TRBJ1-2,CASSIDLFDRGDYGYTF,TGTGCCAGTAGTATAGATCTATTCGACAGGGGCGACTATGGCTACACCTTC
.,TRBV23-1,.,TRBJ2-7,CASSQSTGWPLSPYEQYF,TGCGCCAGCAGTCAATCTACGGGGTGGCCTCTCAGTCCATACGAGCAGTACTTC
.,TRBV7-9,.,TRBJ2-6,CASTRASQGLSGANVLTF,TGTGCCAGCACCAGGGCATCTCAAGGGCTTTCTGGGGCCAACGTCCTGACTTTC
.,TRBV28,.,TRBJ2-5,CASSVGAIQTQYF,TGTGCCAGCAGTGTCGGAGCTATACAGACCCAGTACTTC
.,TRBV19,.,TRBJ2-3,CASSIGGRITDTQYF,TGTGCCAGTAGTATAGGAGGGAGGATCACAGATACGCAGTATTTT
.,TRBV19,TRBD2,TRBJ2-3,CASSTSGGARTDTQYF,TGTGCCAGTAGTACTAGCGGGGGGGCGAGAACAGATACGCAGTATTTT
.,TRBV5-1,.,TRBJ1-1,CASSGGVEAFF,TGCGCCAGCAGCGGAGGGGTTGAAGCTTTCTTT
.,TRBV10-2,TRBD1,TRBJ1-1,CASNRGNTEAFF,TGCGCCTCGAACAGGGGGAACACTGAAGCTTTCTTT
.,TRBV5-1,.,TRBJ2-7,CASSPRGSANEQYF,TGCGCCAGCAGCCCCCGCGGCAGTGCTAACGAGCAGTACTTC
.,TRBV6-5,.,TRBJ2-7,CASIHNGQAYEQYF,TGTGCCAGCATCCACAACGGGCAAGCCTACGAGCAGTACTTC
few,TRBV19,.,TRBJ2-7,CASSIDLEETYEQYF,TGTGCCAGTAGTATAGATCTCGAGGAAACCTACGAGCAGTACTTC
.,TRBV28,.,TRBJ2-7,CASTPTGRYEQYF,TGTGCCAGCACCCCCACAGGGCGCTACGAGCAGTACTTC
.,TRBV18,.,TRBJ1-1,CASSPPGRNTEAFF,TGTGCCAGCTCACCTCCCGGGAGGAACACTGAAGCTTTCTTT
.,TRBV19,.,TRBJ2-7,CASSISAGTYEQYF,TGTGCCAGTAGTATTTCTGCAGGGACCTACGAGCAGTACTTC